This TCR beta chain appears in the sequencing data of a study of T cells in Graves' hyperthyroidism and ophthalmopathy. On the study more broadly: Before treatment of any kind, peripheral blood was taken at initial diagnosis.

V lost 4 bases and J lost 8; bases outside the gene matches: 6. Germline CDR1 is KGHSH and CDR2 is LQKENI. The CDR3 has 15 amino acids. Authors of the study amplified TCR beta CDR3 regions from RNA transcripts. A first-round RT-PCR of the TCR CDR3 used the HTBI primer set. TCRdb re-derived calls from the multiplex PCR reads in MiXCR, one entry per CDR3 protein. The data show under 400,000 distinct CDR3 sequences, about 15% seen once. In its sample, this clonotype was seen many times. As yet, its antigen is unknown. Stability of Graves' hyperthyroidism was defined as absent ophthalmopathy progression within 18 months. An approximately 10 ml volume of fresh peripheral blood provided the PBMCs. Study-wide results and caveats: Ophthalmopathy was distinguished from stable hyperthyroidism by 13 V-J signatures.

The origin of this receptor is a man aged 25-45 years with Graves' hyperthyroidism. Sequenced sample: blood. The V and J genes are TRBV18 and TRBJ2-1; 12 bases agree with TRBD1. CDR3 loop: CASSLGQGALDEQFF. As DNA, the CDR3 is TGTGCCAGCTCACTGGGACAGGGGGCTCTCGATGAGCAGTTCTTC. Full variable domain (remainder filled in from reference TRBV18 and TRBJ2-1): NAGVMQNPRHLVRRRGQEARLRCSPMKGHSHVYWYRQLPEEGLKFMVYLQKENIIDESGMPKERFSAEFPKEGPSILRIQQVVRGDSAAYFCASSLGQGALDEQFFGPGTRLTVL.